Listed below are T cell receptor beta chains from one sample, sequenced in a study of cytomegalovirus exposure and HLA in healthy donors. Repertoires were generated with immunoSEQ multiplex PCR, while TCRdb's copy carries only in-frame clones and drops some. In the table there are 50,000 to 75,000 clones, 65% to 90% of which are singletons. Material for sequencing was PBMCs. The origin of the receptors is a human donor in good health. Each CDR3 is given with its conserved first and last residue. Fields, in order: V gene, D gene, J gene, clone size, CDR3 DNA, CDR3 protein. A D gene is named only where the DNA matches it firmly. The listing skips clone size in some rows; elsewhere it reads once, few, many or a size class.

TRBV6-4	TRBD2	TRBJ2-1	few	TGTGCCAGCAGTGACTACGCTAGCGGGAGCTACAATGAGCAGTTCTTC	CASSDYASGSYNEQFF
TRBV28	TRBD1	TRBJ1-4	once	TGTGCCAGCAGTGAGGGACAGGGACTCACTAATGAAAAACTGTTTTTT	CASSEGQGLTNEKLFF
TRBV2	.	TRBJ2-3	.	TGTGCCAGCAGTCCGGGACAAATCACAGATACGCAGTATTTT	CASSPGQITDTQYF
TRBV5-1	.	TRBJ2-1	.	TGCGCCAGCAGCTTCTCCGGGACAAACAATGAGCAGTTCTTC	CASSFSGTNNEQFF
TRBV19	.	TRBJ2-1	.	TGTGCCAGTAGTATTGAAGGACTTGGTGAGCAGTTCTTC	CASSIEGLGEQFF
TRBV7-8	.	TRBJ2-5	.	TGTGCCAGCAGCTTCGCAGGGATAGGGGAGACCCAGTACTTC	CASSFAGIGETQYF
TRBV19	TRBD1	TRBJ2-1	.	TGTGCCAGTAGTCGGGACAGGGGGCTTTACAATGAGCAGTTCTTC	CASSRDRGLYNEQFF
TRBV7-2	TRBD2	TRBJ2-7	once	TGTGCCAGCAGCTCCGTAGCGGGGGCCTCCTACGAGCAGTACTTC	CASSSVAGASYEQYF
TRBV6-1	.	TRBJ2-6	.	TGTGCCAGCAGTGGGAGAGAAACTCTCTCTGGGGCCAACGTCCTGACTTTC	CASSGRETLSGANVLTF
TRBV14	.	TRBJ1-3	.	TGTGCCAGCAGCCAAGTAAGATTCGATAGTAGCTCTGGAAACACCATATATTTT	CASSQVRFDSSSGNTIYF
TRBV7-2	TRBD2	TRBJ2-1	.	TGTGCCAGCAGCTTAGAACCGCTGTCTAGCGGACGGGATGAGCAGTTCTTC	CASSLEPLSSGRDEQFF
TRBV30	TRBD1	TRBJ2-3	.	TGTGCCTGGAGGCCGACAGGGTCCGATACGCAGTATTTT	CAWRPTGSDTQYF
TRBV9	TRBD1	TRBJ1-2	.	TGTGCCAGCAGCGAGCAGGACAGGATCTATGGCTACACCTTC	CASSEQDRIYGYTF
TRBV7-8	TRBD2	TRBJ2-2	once	TGTGCCAGCAGCTTAGCGGGAGGGCCAGGCACCGGGGAGCTGTTTTTT	CASSLAGGPGTGELFF
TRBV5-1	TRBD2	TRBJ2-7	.	TGCGCCAGCAGTTCAAGGACTAGCGGGGGGGAGAGGTACGAGCAGTACTTC	CASSSRTSGGERYEQYF
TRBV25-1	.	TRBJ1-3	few	TGTGCCAGCAGTGAATGGTCGGGGAGCGGAAACACCATATATTTT	CASSEWSGSGNTIYF
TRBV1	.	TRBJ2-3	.	TGCACCAGCAGCCACCCAGGGTGGACTAGCGGGGGGGATAGCACAGATACGCAGTATTTT	CTSSHPGWTSGGDSTDTQYF
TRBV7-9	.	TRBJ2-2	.	TGTGCCACCTCCCAGGGCTCGGGCACCGGGGAGCTGTTTTTT	CATSQGSGTGELFF
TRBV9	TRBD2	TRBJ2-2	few	TGTGCCAGCAGCGTAGTCCGGGGGGGGCCGATCGGGGAGCTGTTTTTT	CASSVVRGGPIGELFF
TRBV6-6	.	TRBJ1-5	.	TGTGCCAGCAGTTCGGGGGGGAATCAGCCCCAGCATTTT	CASSSGGNQPQHF